A single sample is the source of the 28 T cell receptor beta chains below, sequenced in a study of T cells in Graves' hyperthyroidism and ophthalmopathy. RNA transcripts served as the template for amplifying TCR beta CDR3 regions. The HTBI set primed first-round TCR CDR3 RT-PCR. TCRdb re-derived calls from the multiplex PCR reads in MiXCR, one entry per CDR3 protein. The sample includes about 560,000 distinct CDR3 sequences, around a sixth seen only once; the top ten take about 7%. What was sequenced was blood. Every receptor here comes from a woman aged 25 to 39 with Graves' hyperthyroidism.

This clonotype was found many times. The chain couples TRBV11-3 to TRBJ2-1, with no clear D. The CDR3 consists of 15 residues. CDR1 is SGHNT, CDR2 YENEEA, per germline. Trimming took off 3 bases at V and 0 bases at J, with 9 bases between the two ends. CDR3: CASSFRPSSYNEQFF. CDR3 DNA sequence: TGTGCCAGCAGCTTTAGACCGAGCTCCTACAATGAGCAGTTCTTC.

As concerns this clonotype: This clone may be a read error of a much larger clone one base away. The V call is TRBV5-6, the J call TRBJ2-1; D may be TRBD1 (5 bases). The J call may be wrong; the DNA end is better matched by TRBJ2-7. Germline V gene lookup returns CDR1 SGHDT and CDR2 YYEEEE. The CDR3 consists of 17 residues. The CDR3 nucleotides are TGTGCCAGCAGCTTGGTGGGATCTAGGGGCTCCTACAATGAGCAGTACTTC. Protein: CASSLVGSRGSYNEQYF.

The chain carries TRBV30 and TRBJ2-1; possibly TRBD1 or TRBD2 for D (5 bases each). The germline V and J ends were trimmed by 1 base and 9 bases, with 28 bases remaining between them. Germline values: CDR1 GTSNPN, CDR2 SVGIG (reference sequence). The CDR3 is 18 amino acids. This CDR3 reads CAWSGRSPGTSKRREQFF. The CDR3 DNA is TGTGCCTGGAGTGGCCGCTCCCCCGGGACCTCCAAGCGGCGTGAGCAGTTCTTC. Looking up the rest from reference TRBV30 and TRBJ2-1 gives the full variable domain: SQTIHQWPATLVQPVGSPLSLECTVEGTSNPNLYWYRQAAGRGLQLLFYSVGIGQISSEVPQNLSASRPQDRQFILSSKKLLLSDSGFYLCAWSGRSPGTSKRREQFFGPGTRLTVL.

This clonotype was detected many times. The chain employs TRBV20-1 and TRBJ1-2, with D possibly being TRBD1 (5 bases). Deletions cut 2 bases from V and 2 bases from J, with 9 bases between. The germline V gene has CDR1 DFQATT and CDR2 SNEGSKA (reference sequence). The CDR3 has 13 residues. In DNA form, the CDR3 reads TGCAGTGCTAGATCCGGGACCAACTATGGCTACACCTTC. Residues: CSARSGTNYGYTF.

This clonotype has only a few counts. This chain connects TRBV10-3 to TRBJ1-1, with TRBD1 matching over 7 bases. Losses at the gene ends were 4 bases for V and 3 bases for J; bases not matched to a gene: 8. The CDR3 extends over 15 amino acids. Per the germline V gene, CDR1 is ENHRY and CDR2 is SYGVKD. CDR3 sequence (DNA): TGTGCCATCAGTGGAGGAGGGGGCAGGGACACTGAAGCTTTCTTT. The encoded protein is CAISGGGGRDTEAFF.

Notes on this clonotype: A much larger clonotype is one base distant, so this may be a read error. This chain uses TRBV6-1 with TRBJ2-2; 8 nucleotides align to TRBD1. Germline values: CDR1 MNHNS, CDR2 SASEGT. This CDR3 contains 17 residues. Here the CDR3 reads CASRPLLGDRNTGELSF. CDR3 nucleotide sequence: TGTGCCAGCAGGCCGCTCCTAGGGGACAGGAACACCGGGGAGCTGTCTTTT.

This clonotype was picked up many times. V is TRBV28 and J is TRBJ1-5; D unclear. The CDR3 has 15 amino acids. V lost 3 bases and J 1 base, leaving 10 bases between the germline ends. Germline V gene sequence: CDR1 MDHEN, CDR2 SYDVKM. CDR3 sequence (DNA): TGTGCCAGCAGTTTTCTCCTCTGGAGCAATCAGCCCCAGCATTTT. Translating it yields CASSFLLWSNQPQHF.

This clonotype was observed at least ten times. The chain couples TRBV2 to TRBJ2-7, with a possible D match to TRBD1 (5 bases). This CDR3 region has 15 residues. V was cut by 1 base and J by 4 bases, with 14 bases left in between. The germline V gene has CDR1 SNHLY and CDR2 FYNNEI. The CDR3 sequence: CASSEVIGVSYEQYF. The CDR3 region has the DNA TGTGCCAGCAGTGAAGTGATAGGGGTTAGTTACGAGCAGTACTTC. Drawing the rest from reference TRBV2 and TRBJ2-7, the complete variable domain is EPEVTQTPSHQVTQMGQEVILRCVPISNHLYFYWYRQILGQKVEFLVSFYNNEISEKSEIFDDQFSVERPDGSNFTLKIRSTKLEDSAMYFCASSEVIGVSYEQYFGPGTRLTVT.

This clonotype has more than one count but fewer than ten. The chain employs TRBV7-3 and TRBJ2-3; D tentatively fits TRBD1 or TRBD2 (5 bases each). The CDR3 extends over 13 amino acids. Trimming cost V 5 bases and J 4 bases, with 10 bases left between them. CDR1 is SGHTA and CDR2 is FQGTGA in the germline V gene. CDR3 sequence reads: CASSRGGPDTQYF. CDR3 bases: TGTGCCAGCAGCCGTGGGGGTCCAGATACGCAGTATTTT.

This clonotype was recorded a few times. The rearrangement joins TRBV10-3 to TRBJ2-2; possibly TRBD2 for D (5 bases). Trimming cost V 10 bases and J 7 bases, with 13 bases left between them. Germline-derived CDR1 and CDR2 are ENHRY and SYGVKD. The CDR3 contains 12 residues. Here the CDR3 reads CATQHEGGELFF. The CDR3 nucleotides read TGTGCCACCCAGCACGAGGGCGGGGAGCTGTTTTTT.

Comment on this clonotype: With a much larger clone just one base away, this may be a read error. The rearrangement uses TRBV3-1 and TRBJ2-7; the D is unclear. The germline V gene encodes CDR1 LGHDT and CDR2 YNNKEL (reference sequence). The CDR3 is made up of 11 amino acids. The CDR3 is CVSSQGSEQYF. In nucleotides, the CDR3 is TGTGTCAGCAGCCAAGGATCCGAGCAGTACTTC.

The sample holds many counts of this clonotype. The gene calls are TRBV5-6 and TRBJ2-1; D is perhaps TRBD1 (5 bases). Germline CDR1 SGHDT, CDR2 YYEEEE. V was shortened by 3 bases and J by 0 bases, with 13 bases between the two germline ends. This CDR3 spans 16 amino acids. CDR3: CASSSETGISYNEQFF. DNA for the CDR3: TGTGCCAGCAGCTCCGAAACAGGAATCTCCTACAATGAGCAGTTCTTC.

This clonotype has at least ten counts. The V call is TRBV3-1, the J call TRBJ1-5, with D possibly matching TRBD1 (6 bases). Trimming left V 4 bases short and J 4 bases short, with 14 bases between. From germline, CDR1 is LGHDT and CDR2 YNNKEL (reference sequence). The CDR3 extends over 15 amino acids. The CDR3 here is CASSPSGGPNQPQHF. The CDR3 nucleotides are TGTGCCAGCAGCCCCTCGGGGGGCCCGAATCAGCCCCAGCATTTT.

This clonotype was found a few times. The rearrangement uses TRBV30 and TRBJ2-2, with D unresolved. The V and J ends lost 0 bases and 0 bases respectively, with 11 bases between them. The CDR3 length is 16 residues. CDR1 GTSNPN and CDR2 SVGIG come from the germline V gene (reference sequence). CDR3 sequence: CAWSVPGGSNTGELFF. The CDR3 DNA follows: TGTGCCTGGAGTGTACCGGGCGGCTCGAACACCGGGGAGCTGTTTTTT.

This clonotype occurred a few times. The genes are TRBV29-1 and TRBJ2-2; D possibly corresponds to TRBD2 (6 bases). Trimming shortened V by 5 bases and J by 4 bases, and 8 bases separated the two germline ends. The CDR3 is 12 amino acids. The germline V gene encodes CDR1 SQVTM and CDR2 ANQGSEA. CDR3 DNA sequence: TGCAGCGTTTCTAGCGTCACCGGGGAGCTGTTTTTT. This gives the protein CSVSSVTGELFF.

Many counts were recorded for this clonotype. The rearrangement uses TRBV28 and TRBJ2-3, with 7 bases aligning to TRBD2. Per the germline V gene, CDR1 is MDHEN and CDR2 is SYDVKM. The CDR3 runs to 13 residues. J was trimmed by 5 bases and V by 6 bases; bases with no gene match: 5. In DNA form, the CDR3 reads TGTGCCAGCAGGACGGGAGGAAGAGATACGCAGTATTTT. It is translated as CASRTGGRDTQYF.

This clonotype was observed a handful of times. CDR3 residues: CASILPRAPNTEAFF. CDR3 coding DNA: TGTGCCAGCATTCTCCCTCGGGCCCCGAACACTGAAGCTTTCTTT. This chain links TRBV14 with TRBJ1-1; D gene unclear. V was cut by 7 bases and J by 1 base, with 16 bases left in between. Germline values: CDR1 SGHDN, CDR2 FVKESK. The CDR3 covers 15 residues.

The chain joins TRBV30 to TRBJ2-1; 16 nucleotides agree with TRBD2. V lost 5 bases and J lost 2; bases outside the gene matches: 15. This CDR3 spans 20 amino acids. Germline assignment: CDR1 GTSNPN and CDR2 SVGIG (reference sequence). Here the CDR3 reads CAWDPGLAGGPGLAYNEQFF. Written as DNA, the CDR3 is TGTGCCTGGGACCCGGGACTAGCGGGAGGGCCCGGTTTAGCCTACAATGAGCAGTTCTTC.

This clonotype was counted at least ten times. The chain uses TRBV14 and TRBJ2-1, with D hard to call. Germline V gives CDR1 SGHDN, CDR2 FVKESK. The CDR3 is 13 amino acids. V was shortened by 5 bases and J by 4 bases, with 9 bases between the two germline ends. CDR3 DNA sequence: TGTGCCAGCAGCTCCCGCCTATACAATGAGCAGTTCTTC. It translates to CASSSRLYNEQFF. The whole variable domain, remainder taken from reference TRBV14 and TRBJ2-1, is EAGVTQFPSHSVIEKGQTVTLRCDPISGHDNLYWYRRVMGKEIKFLLHFVKESKQDESGMPNNRFLAERTGGTYSTLKVQPAELEDSGVYFCASSSRLYNEQFFGPGTRLTVL.

This clonotype was seen at least ten times. J is TRBJ2-3 and V is TRBV12-3 or TRBV12-4; 9 bases agree with TRBD2. Trimming cost V 2 bases and J 2 bases; bases outside gene matches: 8. The CDR3 runs 17 residues. Here the CDR3 reads CASSLRGLAGFTDTQYF. The CDR3 coding sequence is TGTGCCAGCAGTTTAAGAGGGCTAGCGGGATTCACAGATACGCAGTATTTT.

Only one count was recorded for this clonotype. A much larger clone differs by one base, so this may be a read error. The genes are TRBV20-1 and TRBJ2-7; D is possibly TRBD1 or TRBD2 (5 bases each). V gave up 4 bases and J gave up 0 bases, with 13 bases separating them. This CDR3 is 14 amino acids long. The V gene's germline CDR1 is DFQATT and CDR2 SNEGSKA (reference sequence). The CDR3 DNA reads as TGCAGTGCTACGAATAACGGGACCTCCTACGAGCAGTACTTC. Its protein is CSATNNGTSYEQYF.

This chain uses TRBV12-3 or TRBV12-4 with TRBJ1-1; maybe TRBD1 (6 bases). The CDR3 consists of 15 residues. Trimming left V 3 bases short and J 2 bases short, with 13 bases between. The CDR3 nucleotides read TGTGCCAGCAGTTTCGGGGGGCGGACAAACACTGAAGCTTTCTTT. This encodes CASSFGGRTNTEAFF.

This clonotype was recorded at least ten times. V and J are TRBV6-1 and TRBJ2-5; D possibly corresponds to TRBD2 (6 bases). CDR3 length: 14 amino acids. Deletions cut 6 bases from V and 3 bases from J, with 14 bases between. The germline gives CDR1 MNHNS, CDR2 SASEGT. The CDR3 reads CASRLGGAEETQYF. DNA for the CDR3: TGTGCCAGCAGGCTCGGAGGGGCGGAAGAGACCCAGTACTTC.

This clonotype has a count of ten or more. The rearrangement joins TRBV7-3 to TRBJ2-1, with D perhaps TRBD2 (6 bases). Germline loops: CDR1 SGHTA, CDR2 FQGTGA. Deletions cut 7 bases from V and 9 bases from J, with 16 bases between. The CDR3 spans 13 residues. The CDR3 region is CASTSTSFSEQFF. As DNA, the CDR3 is TGTGCCAGCACCTCGACTAGTTTCAGTGAGCAGTTCTTC. The variable domain in full, completed from reference TRBV7-3 and TRBJ2-1, reads GAGVSQTPSNKVTEKGKYVELRCDPISGHTALYWYRQSLGQGPEFLIYFQGTGAADDSGLPNDRFFAVRPEGSVSTLKIQRTERGDSAVYLCASTSTSFSEQFFGPGTRLTVL.

This clonotype has only a few counts. V gene TRBV7-6 combines with J gene TRBJ1-6; D perhaps matches TRBD1 (5 bases). The CDR3 sequence is 15 residues long. The V gene lost 5 bases and the J gene lost 8 bases, with 16 bases spanning the gap. Germline V gene sequence: CDR1 SGHVS, CDR2 FNYEAQ. The CDR3 sequence is CASSIDSLPDSPLHF. CDR3 DNA sequence: TGTGCCAGCAGCATCGACAGCCTACCGGATTCACCCCTCCACTTT.

This clonotype has at least ten counts. The genes are TRBV14 and TRBJ2-1; D perhaps matches TRBD2 (5 bases). CDR1 and CDR2 (germline): SGHDN, FVKESK. V gave up 1 base and J gave up 4 bases, with 20 bases separating them. This CDR3 has 18 amino acids. CDR3 DNA: TGTGCCAGCAGCCAAGGTACTCCAGAGGGCTGGGTGTACAATGAGCAGTTCTTC. Translated: CASSQGTPEGWVYNEQFF.

This clonotype was detected only a few times. Written as DNA, the CDR3 is TGTGCCAGCACCAACATCGGGACAGGGATCGGTGAGCAGTTCTTC. This gives the protein CASTNIGTGIGEQFF. J is TRBJ2-1 and V is TRBV6-1; TRBD1 aligns across 9 bases. CDR3 length: 15 amino acids. Losses at the gene ends were 7 bases for V and 9 bases for J; bases not matched to a gene: 13. Germline V CDR1 and CDR2: MNHNS, SASEGT.

This clonotype appeared many times. The V call is TRBV28, the J call TRBJ2-4; unclear D gene. V shed 6 bases and J shed 8 bases, with 14 bases lying between them. This CDR3 is built from 13 residues. Germline lookup yields CDR1 MDHEN and CDR2 SYDVKM. The CDR3 loop reads CASSSPALDIQYF. The DNA for the CDR3 is TGTGCCAGCAGCAGCCCCGCGTTGGACATTCAGTACTTC.